Shown below are 24 T cell receptor beta chains from a single sample sequenced in a study of OX40 agonist ivuxolimab in advanced cancers. TCRdb's copy holds only in-frame clones and misses some; the assay was immunoSEQ multiplex PCR. The table shows around 26,000 clones, with roughly 79% occurring only once. This specimen was CD4+ or CD8+ T cells sorted from blood, taken in a trial of the OX40 agonist ivuxolimab. The receptors here all came from an adult with an advanced solid tumor such as melanoma, head and neck, liver or kidney cancer.

This chain joins TRBV14 and TRBJ2-7, with D possibly matching TRBD2 (6 bases). Germline values: CDR1 SGHDN, CDR2 FVKESK. This CDR3 comprises 15 residues. Trimming stripped 2 bases from V and 0 bases from J, with 11 bases between. The CDR3 loop is CASSQLSGGSYEQYF. CDR3 coding DNA: TGTGCCAGCAGCCAACTTAGCGGCGGCTCCTACGAGCAGTACTTC.

Concerning this clone itself: It is likely a read error: a sequence one base away is far more abundant. The V and J genes are TRBV28 and TRBJ2-7; weak D call: TRBD2 (6 bases). This CDR3 has 14 amino acids. The germline gives CDR1 MDHEN, CDR2 SYDVKM. The CDR3 spells CAGSSLASGSEQYF. CDR3 coding DNA: TGTGCCGGCAGCAGCCTAGCGTCGGGGAGCGAGCAGTACTTC.

V is TRBV9 and J is TRBJ1-2; a weak D match, TRBD1 (5 bases). Trimming shortened V by 0 bases and J by 6 bases, and 9 bases separated the two germline ends. This CDR3 spans 13 amino acids. CDR1 is SGDLS and CDR2 is YYNGEE in the germline V gene. CDR3 nucleotides: TGTGCCAGCAGCGTAGTTTCAGGGAATGGCTACACCTTC. Translation: CASSVVSGNGYTF.

The chain links TRBV19 to TRBJ2-1, with D tentatively TRBD1 or TRBD2 (6 bases each). This CDR3 has 18 residues. Trimming stripped 7 bases from V and 0 bases from J, with 22 bases between. The V gene's germline CDR1 is LNHDA and CDR2 SQIVND (reference sequence). The CDR3 coding sequence is TGTGCCAGTACAGGGGTCCTGGGGGGTCTAAGCTCCTACAATGAGCAGTTCTTC. Amino acid sequence: CASTGVLGGLSSYNEQFF.

The V call is TRBV7-3, the J call TRBJ2-2; TRBD1 matches 8 bases. Germline values: CDR1 SGHTA, CDR2 FQGTGA. The trim removed 5 bases at V and 4 bases at J, leaving 3 bases unmatched. The CDR3 length is 14 residues. CDR3 in amino acids: CASSQGQGTGELFF. DNA of the CDR3: TGTGCCAGCAGCCAAGGACAGGGCACCGGGGAGCTGTTTTTT.

The sample holds one count of this clone. The chain uses TRBV11-2 and TRBJ2-1; no clear D. The CDR3 has 14 residues. The germline V gene encodes CDR1 SGHAT and CDR2 FQNNGV. V was trimmed by 0 bases and J by 7 bases, leaving 10 bases between them. The CDR3 reads CASSLDRTGNEQFF. The CDR3 nucleotides are TGTGCCAGCAGCTTAGACCGTACTGGGAATGAGCAGTTCTTC.

This chain's CDR3 is CASSSPNGVPTGELFF. The CDR3 nucleotides are TGTGCCAGCAGCTCACCCAACGGGGTCCCAACCGGGGAGCTGTTTTTT. This chain connects TRBV7-6 to TRBJ2-2, with D perhaps TRBD2 (5 bases). V lost 4 bases and J lost 5, with 17 bases in between. The germline gives CDR1 SGHVS, CDR2 FNYEAQ. The CDR3 is 16 amino acids.

This chain connects TRBV6-5 to TRBJ2-5, with 8 bases fitting TRBD2. The CDR3 covers 15 residues. Trimming at V came to 6 bases and at J to 2 bases, leaving 8 bases not matched to a gene. Looked up from germline, CDR1 is MNHEY and CDR2 is SVGAGI. The CDR3 spells CASSTVGGGQETQYF. CDR3 sequence (DNA): TGTGCCAGCAGCACGGTCGGGGGGGGGCAAGAGACCCAGTACTTC.

This rearrangement joins TRBV9 to TRBJ2-7, with D perhaps TRBD1 (5 bases). Per the germline V gene, CDR1 is SGDLS and CDR2 is YYNGEE. With 3 bases removed from V and 3 bases from J, the gap between germline ends came to 10 bases. CDR3 length: 13 amino acids. The CDR3 coding sequence is TGTGCCAGCAGCGGGCGCACAGGCTACGAGCAGTACTTC. As protein: CASSGRTGYEQYF.

In its sample, this clone was seen many times. The genes are TRBV5-6 and TRBJ1-2; D not resolved. There are 15 residues in the CDR3. CDR1 SGHDT and CDR2 YYEEEE come from the germline V gene. The germline V and J ends were trimmed by 2 bases and 0 bases, with 11 bases remaining between them. The CDR3, as DNA: TGTGCCAGCAGCTTTGGTGCAGTTACTAACTATGGCTACACCTTC. As protein: CASSFGAVTNYGYTF. The full variable domain, completed using reference TRBV5-6 and TRBJ1-2, is DAGVTQSPTHLIKTRGQQVTLRCSPKSGHDTVSWYQQALGQGPQFIFQYYEEEERQRGNFPDRFSGHQFPNYSSELNVNALLLGDSALYLCASSFGAVTNYGYTFGSGTRLTVV.

This clone was found once. This sequence joins TRBV13 and TRBJ2-3, with D unclear. The CDR3 has 17 residues. The germline CDR1 and CDR2 sequences are PRHDT and FYEKMQ (reference sequence). V dropped 5 bases and J dropped 0 bases, with 18 bases sitting between them. For the CDR3, the DNA is TGTGCCAGCAGCCCGAACCCGGCGGAAGCTAGCACAGATACGCAGTATTTT. Its translation: CASSPNPAEASTDTQYF.

V usage is TRBV19 and J usage is TRBJ1-5; D is unclear. CDR1 is LNHDA and CDR2 is SQIVND in the germline V gene (reference sequence). Between the trimmed V and J ends, which lost 1 base and 5 bases, there was a span of 6 bases. This CDR3 is built from 13 residues. CDR3 residues: CASSIVDDQPQHF. CDR3 DNA sequence: TGTGCCAGTAGTATAGTAGACGATCAGCCCCAGCATTTT. Full variable domain (remainder filled in from reference TRBV19 and TRBJ1-5): DGGITQSPKYLFRKEGQNVTLSCEQNLNHDAMYWYRQDPGQGLRLIYYSQIVNDFQKGDIAEGYSVSREKKESFPLTVTSAQKNPTAFYLCASSIVDDQPQHFGDGTRLSIL.

This clone was seen at least ten times. J is TRBJ2-7 and V is TRBV4-1; TRBD1 aligns across 12 bases. CDR1 is MGHRA, CDR2 YSYEKL, per germline. After removal of 5 bases from V and 3 bases from J, the junction contained 5 bases not matched to a gene. The CDR3 runs to 15 residues. The CDR3 protein is CASSSRDRGLYEQYF. The CDR3 nucleotides read TGCGCCAGCAGCAGCCGGGACAGGGGGCTCTACGAGCAGTACTTC.

V usage is TRBV7-6 and J usage is TRBJ1-1; D perhaps matches TRBD1 (6 bases). The V and J ends lost 5 bases and 8 bases respectively, with 21 bases between them. This CDR3 spans 15 amino acids. Germline V lookup: CDR1 SGHVS, CDR2 FNYEAQ. As DNA, the CDR3 is TGTGCCAGCAGCCTTAGCCAGGGGCTCCACTGGGAAGCTTTCTTT. Residues: CASSLSQGLHWEAFF. Full variable domain (rest looked up from reference TRBV7-6 and TRBJ1-1): GAGVSQSPRYKVTKRGQDVALRCDPISGHVSLYWYRQALGQGPEFLTYFNYEAQQDKSGLPNDRFSAERPEGSISTLTIQRTEQRDSAMYRCASSLSQGLHWEAFFGQGTRLTVV.

The chain uses TRBV14 and TRBJ2-1; possible D gene TRBD1, 5 bases. In germline, CDR1 is SGHDN, CDR2 FVKESK. The CDR3 totals 15 residues. V was pared by 4 bases and J by 6 bases, with 16 bases between. The CDR3 DNA follows: TGTGCCAGCAGCCTCCAGGACACTCCCGGCAATGAGCAGTTCTTC. It codes for CASSLQDTPGNEQFF.

The rearrangement uses TRBV18 and TRBJ2-1, with a weak D call TRBD1 (5 bases). V was clipped by 6 bases and J by 4 bases, with 13 bases between them. Germline CDR1 and CDR2: KGHSH and LQKENI. The CDR3 length is 14 residues. In nucleotides, the CDR3 is TGTGCCAGCTCGTTGGGGCCGGATTACAATGAGCAGTTCTTC. It codes for CASSLGPDYNEQFF. The full variable domain, with the rest looked up from reference TRBV18 and TRBJ2-1, is NAGVMQNPRHLVRRRGQEARLRCSPMKGHSHVYWYRQLPEEGLKFMVYLQKENIIDESGMPKERFSAEFPKEGPSILRIQQVVRGDSAAYFCASSLGPDYNEQFFGPGTRLTVL.

This chain joins TRBV9 and TRBJ2-2; TRBD1 aligns across 7 bases. The CDR3 consists of 14 residues. Per germline, CDR1 SGDLS and CDR2 YYNGEE. With V trimmed by 4 bases and J by 6 bases, 6 bases remained unmatched. The CDR3, as DNA: TGTGCCAGCAGCCTGATAACAGGGGCCGGGGAGCTGTTTTTT. Translation: CASSLITGAGELFF. Drawing the rest from reference TRBV9 and TRBJ2-2, the complete variable domain is DSGVTQTPKHLITATGQRVTLRCSPRSGDLSVYWYQQSLDQGLQFLIQYYNGEERAKGNILERFSAQQFPDLHSELNLSSLELGDSALYFCASSLITGAGELFFGEGSRLTVL.

This clone was counted once. The V call is TRBV6-6, the J call TRBJ2-7; 9 nucleotides match TRBD2. CDR1 MNHNY and CDR2 SVGAGI come from the germline V gene (reference sequence). The CDR3 is made up of 12 amino acids. V shed 11 bases, J shed 5 bases, and the junction held 7 bases outside the gene matches. The CDR3 reads CASGLAGNEQYF. The DNA of the CDR3 is TGTGCCTCGGGGCTAGCGGGGAACGAGCAGTACTTC.

This sequence joins TRBV5-1 and TRBJ2-7; TRBD1 or TRBD2 may be the D gene (5 bases each). CDR3 size: 12 residues. Trimming stripped 0 bases from V and 6 bases from J, with 7 bases between. Per germline, CDR1 SGHRS and CDR2 YFSETQ. The CDR3: CASSLGGAEQYF. The CDR3 coding sequence is TGCGCCAGCAGCTTGGGAGGGGCCGAGCAGTACTTC. Full variable domain (outside the CDR3, taken from reference TRBV5-1 and TRBJ2-7): KAGVTQTPRYLIKTRGQQVTLSCSPISGHRSVSWYQQTPGQGLQFLFEYFSETQRNKGNFPGRFSGRQFSNSRSEMNVSTLELGDSALYLCASSLGGAEQYFGPGTRLTVT.

The chain has TRBV4-3 and TRBJ2-7; 7 bases line up with TRBD1. The CDR3 is 14 amino acids. CDR1 and CDR2 from the germline V gene are LGHNA and YSLEER. J gave up 2 bases and V 3 bases, and 4 bases lay outside the gene matches. Here the CDR3 DNA reads TGCGCCAGCAGCCAGCCCGGGACAGCCTACGAGCAGTACTTC. Translation: CASSQPGTAYEQYF.

V and J are TRBV6-4 and TRBJ1-5; TRBD1 is a possible D gene (5 bases). The CDR3 sequence is 17 residues long. V lost 0 bases, J lost 0 bases, and 12 bases lay in between. Per germline, CDR1 MRHNA and CDR2 SNTAGT. CDR3 loop: CASSDSGQVYSNQPQHF. The CDR3 region has the DNA TGTGCCAGCAGTGACTCGGGGCAGGTCTATAGCAATCAGCCCCAGCATTTT.

The chain is built from TRBV9 and TRBJ2-3; D not resolved. Per the germline V gene, CDR1 is SGDLS and CDR2 is YYNGEE. This CDR3 is built from 16 residues. V was shortened by 0 bases and J by 2 bases, with 13 bases between the two germline ends. The CDR3 coding sequence is TGTGCCAGCAGCGTAGCGGGTGGTGGGGTCACAGATACGCAGTATTTT. The encoded protein is CASSVAGGGVTDTQYF.

The chain carries TRBV11-2 and TRBJ2-7, with 10 bases aligning to TRBD2. CDR1 SGHAT and CDR2 FQNNGV come from the germline V gene. V dropped 5 bases and J dropped 2; count of bases not matched to a gene: 12. The CDR3 contains 17 residues. The DNA for the CDR3 is TGTGCCAGCAGCCTATCCTTAGCGGGAGGACTCACCTACGAGCAGTACTTC. It yields the protein CASSLSLAGGLTYEQYF.

V gene TRBV9 combines with J gene TRBJ1-4; 9 nucleotides align to TRBD1. CDR1 is SGDLS and CDR2 is YYNGEE in the germline V gene. Trimming cost V 0 bases and J 7 bases; bases outside gene matches: 10. The CDR3 loop spans 17 amino acids. The CDR3 DNA reads TGTGCCAGCAGCGTAGATGGCGGAGGGACAGGGAGTGAAAAACTGTTTTTT. This sequence encodes CASSVDGGGTGSEKLFF. The variable domain in full, with the rest retrieved from reference TRBV9 and TRBJ1-4, is DSGVTQTPKHLITATGQRVTLRCSPRSGDLSVYWYQQSLDQGLQFLIQYYNGEERAKGNILERFSAQQFPDLHSELNLSSLELGDSALYFCASSVDGGGTGSEKLFFGSGTQLSVL.